This T cell receptor (beta chain) is drawn from a study of T cells in Graves' hyperthyroidism and ophthalmopathy (dated by TCRdb to the late 2010s). Concerning the study at large: Peripheral blood was sampled at the time of initial diagnosis, prior to any treatment. Following sampling, methimazole starting at 30 mg daily was given to hyperthyroidism patients, and high-dose intravenous methylprednisolone was given to ophthalmopathy patients. The 95 to 100 discovery patients were randomly divided into training and test sets at a 7:3 ratio. Whether ophthalmopathy could be predicted prospectively was tested in an independent validation cohort made up of under 20 hyperthyroidism patients plus 17 patients who later progressed to ophthalmopathy. Thyroid tissue and blood T-cell repertoires from about six Graves' hyperthyroidism patients were also compared in the study. The paper describes TCR Vbeta CDR3 sequencing of about 140 peripheral blood samples, made up of approximately 40 ophthalmopathy patients, roughly 75 hyperthyroidism patients and roughly 17 progressor patients. TCR V-J signatures able to tell the groups apart were searched for in a discovery cohort of 100 or so patients, of whom over 40 had Graves' ophthalmopathy and 55 to 65 had stable Graves' hyperthyroidism. Broader findings and caveats from the paper: During validation, the model predicted progression to ophthalmopathy a median of approximately six months ahead of onset, with around 71% sensitivity and 72% to 80% specificity. Most expanded thyroid clonotypes (frequency above 0.001) were also detected in blood, a finding suggesting that blood repertoires may reflect thyroid immune responses. A model built on a 13 V-J signature distinguished ophthalmopathy from stable hyperthyroidism, reaching roughly 88% sensitivity and around 81% specificity in cross-validation and 80%/75% in testing. No statistical method was used to fix the sample size in advance, and group allocation was not hidden from the investigators.

Stable Graves' hyperthyroidism was defined as the absence of progression to ophthalmopathy over 18 months of follow-up. The hyperthyroidism patients were between 18 and 65 years old and newly diagnosed, with a disease duration of less than 2 months. Any patient with an uncontrolled infection, another autoimmune disease, pregnancy or lactation was excluded. Diagnoses relied on clinical symptoms, serum thyroxine and TRAb, thyroid ultrasound and orbital computed tomography. Ficoll-Paque density gradient centrifugation was used to isolate PBMCs from under 11 ml of fresh peripheral blood. Total RNA was extracted with Trizol reagent, and quality was checked on an Agilent 2100 Bioanalyzer. This clonotype turned up a few times. Its specific antigen is unknown. No base quality information exists; no much larger clone differs at one position. The TCR beta CDR3 regions were amplified from RNA transcripts. The first round of RT-PCR for the TCR CDR3 was performed with the HTBI primer set and the Qiagen OneStep RT-PCR kit. Libraries were constructed in a second round of multiplex PCR, after which size selection and purification were performed. Paired-end sequencing of the libraries was performed with 100 bp reads on an Illumina HiSeq2000. The paper's processing steps were these. SOAPnuke was used to process the raw data, throwing out any read that contained adapters or uncalled bases, had a mean Phred below 15, or lacked an exact constant-primer or identifier match. COPE v1.2.5 was used to merge the high-quality paired reads, and each unique nucleotide sequence was defined as a clonotype. MiTCR v1.1 was used to align the clonotypes against IMGT TRBV, TRBD and TRBJ reference segments. The analysis included only V-J combinations with a frequency above 0.0001, which together covered more than 99% of the repertoires. A TCS score was defined as the ratio between F50 (clonal expansion) and ExV (chaos), using BLOSUM62-based TCRdist between CDR3 peptides within each V-J. Welch's t-statistics and random forest reduced roughly 530 V-J features to about 12, which were used in a naive Bayes classifier (R e1071). In TCRdb, the public reads were trimmed at Q25 with fastp and aligned with MiXCR, with productive beta chains retained. Identical CDR3 proteins give one entry, which carries the most common genes and DNA. These V and J calls originate from TCRdb's pipeline instead of the authors' own analysis. Within this sample are around 200,000 distinct CDR3 sequences, with around 20% of them counted one time only. Together, the top ten hold around 43% of the sample.

The TCR originated in a middle-aged man with Graves' hyperthyroidism. Material for sequencing was blood.

The nucleotide sequence is TGTGCCAGCTCACTATTAGGGGGGGGCAATCAGCCCCAGCATTTT. Its protein is CASSLLGGGNQPQHF. The V and J segments used are TRBV18 and TRBJ1-5; the D region possibly corresponds to TRBD1 (6 bases align). From cysteine to phenylalanine, the CDR3 is 15 amino acids long. CDR3 DNA is the only sequence kept; it has 45 bases, read in frame from the first base. V and J are truncated by 4 bases and 2 bases respectively, leaving an intervening sequence of 12 bases. CDR1 and CDR2 (KGHSH, LQKENI) derive from the germline V gene.